The 21 T cell receptor beta chains below all came from one sample that was sequenced in a study of blood T cell repertoires in COVID-19. Clones were read by immunoSEQ multiplex PCR, and TCRdb kept only the in-frame ones, dropping some. This sample has roughly 290,000 clones, with approximately 90% found just once. The sample taken for sequencing was PBMCs or T cells enriched from blood (not recorded which). The receptors here all came from a woman aged 40-49 years who had recovered from COVID-19.

V and J are TRBV4-1 and TRBJ2-1; 8 bases line up with TRBD2. CDR1 is MGHRA and CDR2 is YSYEKL in the germline V gene. J was trimmed by 4 bases and V by 1 base; bases with no gene match: 12. The CDR3 has 18 amino acids. The CDR3 region is CASSQVRGIAGRYNEQFF. The CDR3 coding sequence is TGCGCCAGCAGCCAAGTCCGGGGCATAGCGGGAAGATACAATGAGCAGTTCTTC.

The chain combines TRBV13 with TRBJ2-5; a possible D gene is TRBD2 (6 bases). Germline V CDR1 and CDR2: PRHDT, FYEKMQ (reference sequence). With 5 bases removed from V and 5 bases from J, the gap between germline ends came to 15 bases. This CDR3 is 14 amino acids long. The CDR3 sequence is CASSARLGVETQYF. In DNA, the CDR3 is TGTGCCAGCAGCGCTCGACTAGGGGTGGAGACCCAGTACTTC.

The V and J genes are TRBV21-1 and TRBJ1-4. TRBV21-1 is a known pseudogene. The CDR3 covers 12 residues. CDR3 nucleotide sequence: TGTGCCACCGCCCCCCCCCGGGAAAAACTGTTTTTT. Its translation: CATAPPREKLFF.

This clone is a singleton in its sample. CDR3 residues: CASSDAGLHYEQYF. The CDR3 coding sequence is TGTGCCAGCAGTGATGCCGGGTTACACTACGAGCAGTACTTC. The V and J genes are TRBV6-1 and TRBJ2-7; D call uncertain. Germline CDR1 MNHNS, CDR2 SASEGT. V was trimmed by 3 bases and J by 3 bases, leaving 12 bases between them. The CDR3 sequence is 14 residues long.

This rearrangement joins TRBV30 to TRBJ2-7, with D perhaps matching TRBD2 (6 bases). The CDR3 has 14 amino acids. V was shortened by 1 base and J by 4 bases, with 14 bases between the two germline ends. The V gene's germline CDR1 is GTSNPN and CDR2 SVGIG (reference sequence). CDR3 bases: TGTGCCTGGAGTGATTTGGGGAGGCGTTACGAGCAGTACTTC. Protein product: CAWSDLGRRYEQYF. Together with reference TRBV30 and TRBJ2-7, the CDR3 gives the full variable domain: SQTIHQWPATLVQPVGSPLSLECTVEGTSNPNLYWYRQAAGRGLQLLFYSVGIGQISSEVPQNLSASRPQDRQFILSSKKLLLSDSGFYLCAWSDLGRRYEQYFGPGTRLTVT.

This clone has only one observation. The chain recombines TRBV5-4 with TRBJ2-5; 7 nucleotides line up with TRBD1. V lost 4 bases and J lost 2; bases outside the gene matches: 8. From germline, CDR1 is SGHNT and CDR2 YYREEE (reference sequence). This CDR3 region has 15 residues. The CDR3 DNA is TGTGCCAGCAGCCCCCCCGGGACAGCACAAGAGACCCAGTACTTC. This codes for CASSPPGTAQETQYF. The variable domain in full, completed from reference TRBV5-4 and TRBJ2-5, reads ETGVTQSPTHLIKTRGQQVTLRCSSQSGHNTVSWYQQALGQGPQFIFQYYREEENGRGNFPPRFSGLQFPNYSSELNVNALELDDSALYLCASSPPGTAQETQYFGPGTRLLVL.

The CDR3 bases are TGTGCCAGCAGCAAGAGGACTAGCGTTTCTTCCTACAATGAGCAGTTCTTC. It yields the protein CASSKRTSVSSYNEQFF. The chain joins TRBV7-8 to TRBJ2-1; 9 bases are shared with TRBD2. With 5 bases clipped from V and 1 base from J, the junction kept 9 bases outside the gene matches. Germline V gene data show CDR1 as SGHVS and CDR2 as FQNEAQ. The CDR3 has 17 residues. Complete variable domain (other parts from reference TRBV7-8 and TRBJ2-1): GAGVSQSPRYKVAKRGQDVALRCDPISGHVSLFWYQQALGQGPEFLTYFQNEAQLDKSGLPSDRFFAERPEGSVSTLKIQRTQQEDSAVYLCASSKRTSVSSYNEQFFGPGTRLTVL.

The chain uses TRBV19 and TRBJ1-4, with D perhaps TRBD1 (5 bases). The CDR3 has 13 amino acids. V was clipped by 4 bases and J by 8 bases, with 11 bases between them. Germline V gives CDR1 LNHDA, CDR2 SQIVND (reference sequence). The CDR3 DNA sequence: TGTGCCAGTAGTAACCGACGGGGGGAAAAACTGTTTTTT. Its protein is CASSNRRGEKLFF.

This chain links TRBV19 with TRBJ2-2; perhaps TRBD1 as D (6 bases). The V gene's germline CDR1 is LNHDA and CDR2 SQIVND (reference sequence). This CDR3 region has 14 residues. V was shortened by 5 bases and J by 3 bases, with 10 bases between the two germline ends. The CDR3 DNA sequence: TGTGCCAGTAGTCACAGGGTACACACCGGGGAGCTGTTTTTT. Translating it yields CASSHRVHTGELFF.

V gene TRBV15 combines with J gene TRBJ2-3; 9 positions match TRBD2. The CDR3 is 15 residues long. The germline V gene encodes CDR1 LNHNV and CDR2 YYDKDF (reference sequence). The J segment lost 5 bases and the V segment lost 1 base, leaving 4 bases of the junction unmatched. CDR3 sequence: CATSRVAGAEDTQYF. The CDR3 region has the DNA TGTGCCACCAGCAGAGTAGCGGGAGCGGAAGATACGCAGTATTTT.

This chain joins TRBV6-6 and TRBJ2-5; 8 nucleotides line up with TRBD1. Germline assignment: CDR1 MNHNY and CDR2 SVGAGI (reference sequence). Trimming removed 4 bases from V and 2 bases from J; junction bases left unmatched: 6. The CDR3 is 15 residues long. The CDR3: CASSSGTGVQETQYF. The CDR3 DNA reads TGTGCCAGCAGTTCCGGGACAGGCGTACAAGAGACCCAGTACTTC.

The chain links TRBV24-1 to TRBJ2-3; 16 bases map to TRBD2. Per the germline V gene, CDR1 is KGHDR and CDR2 is SFDVKD. Trimming took 4 bases from V and 7 from J; bases not matched to a gene: 7. This CDR3 has 17 residues. The CDR3 DNA follows: TGTGCCACCAGTGACCGGGGACTAGCGGGAGGGCGAAATACGCAGTATTTT. Protein sequence: CATSDRGLAGGRNTQYF.

The V gene is TRBV5-1, the J gene TRBJ2-3, with a weak D call TRBD2 (5 bases). CDR1 is SGHRS and CDR2 is YFSETQ in the germline V gene. V was trimmed by 4 bases and J by 5 bases, leaving 11 bases between them. There are 13 residues in the CDR3. The CDR3 is CASSPAAGDTQYF. Here the CDR3 DNA reads TGCGCCAGCAGCCCGGCGGCGGGAGATACGCAGTATTTT.

This clone was seen a handful of times. This chain connects TRBV25-1 to TRBJ2-7; tentative D call: TRBD1 (7 bases). In germline, CDR1 is MGHDK, CDR2 SYGVNS. The CDR3 consists of 15 residues. V was shortened by 9 bases and J by 3 bases, with 21 bases between the two germline ends. As DNA, the CDR3 is TGTGCCAGTAGCTTCGGAGGGGGCGCGGACTACGAGCAGTACTTC. The encoded protein is CASSFGGGADYEQYF.

The chain links TRBV6-5 to TRBJ2-1; 10 bases are shared with TRBD2. The CDR3 totals 15 residues. V lost 2 bases to trimming and J lost 9 bases; unmatched junction nucleotides: 7. The V gene's germline CDR1 is MNHEY and CDR2 SVGAGI. In DNA form, the CDR3 reads TGTGCCAGCAGTTACCGAACCGCTAGCGGGGGTGAGCAGTTCTTC. Its protein product is CASSYRTASGGEQFF.

The V gene is TRBV28, the J gene TRBJ2-7; TRBD2 agrees at 10 bases. The germline V gene encodes CDR1 MDHEN and CDR2 SYDVKM. With 5 bases clipped from V and 6 bases from J, the junction kept 13 bases outside the gene matches. CDR3 length equals 16 residues. CDR3 residues: CASSLRSLAGAFEQYF. The CDR3 nucleotides are TGTGCCAGCAGTCTACGCTCCCTAGCGGGAGCGTTCGAGCAGTACTTC.

V and J are TRBV12-3 or TRBV12-4 and TRBJ1-5, with unresolved D. This CDR3 is 13 amino acids long. V was pared by 3 bases and J by 6 bases, with 9 bases between. The CDR3 coding sequence is TGTGCCAGCAGTTTGAGTGAGGCTCAGCCCCAGCATTTT. Its translation: CASSLSEAQPQHF.

The chain couples TRBV9 to TRBJ1-3; 8 nucleotides match TRBD1. The CDR3 is 18 amino acids. Germline V gene lookup returns CDR1 SGDLS and CDR2 YYNGEE. V trimming: 0 bases; J trimming: 0 bases; junction bases outside the gene matches: 8. In nucleotides, the CDR3 is TGTGCCAGCAGCGTAGGGAGGACAGGGATCTCCTCTGGAAACACCATATATTTT. Protein product: CASSVGRTGISSGNTIYF.

V gene TRBV6-6 combines with J gene TRBJ2-5; TRBD2 matches at 9 bases. Germline V gene lookup returns CDR1 MNHNY and CDR2 SVGAGI (reference sequence). The J segment lost 3 bases and the V segment lost 10 bases, leaving 12 bases of the junction unmatched. The CDR3 loop spans 15 amino acids. The CDR3 loop is CATQKAVAGEETQYF. The CDR3 DNA reads as TGTGCCACCCAAAAAGCCGTAGCGGGGGAAGAGACCCAGTACTTC.

This chain uses TRBV7-2 with TRBJ2-5; 12 nucleotides line up with TRBD2. This CDR3 has 16 amino acids. The J segment lost 4 bases and the V segment lost 0 bases, leaving 3 bases of the junction unmatched. Germline-derived CDR1 and CDR2 are SGHTA and FQGNSA. The chain's CDR3 is CASSLAPSGRVETQYF. In DNA form, the CDR3 reads TGTGCCAGCAGCTTAGCGCCTAGCGGGAGGGTAGAGACCCAGTACTTC. Together with reference TRBV7-2 and TRBJ2-5, the CDR3 gives the full variable domain: GAGVSQSPSNKVTEKGKDVELRCDPISGHTALYWYRQSLGQGLEFLIYFQGNSAPDKSGLPSDRFSAERTGGSVSTLTIQRTQQEDSAVYLCASSLAPSGRVETQYFGPGTRLLVL.

V gene TRBV12-3 or TRBV12-4 combines with J gene TRBJ1-1, with no clear D. The CDR3 has 12 amino acids. V lost 1 base and J lost 7, with 7 bases in between. CDR3 sequence: CASSLGEDEAFF. The CDR3 region has the DNA TGTGCCAGCAGTTTAGGAGAGGATGAAGCTTTCTTT.